This note documents a single T cell receptor (beta chain) sequence. Its antigen is not known. The data were obtained in a study of monozygotic twins with inflammatory bowel disease. TCRdb reprocessed the 5' RACE reads, with one entry per CDR3 protein and no DNA. The sample has around 400,000 distinct CDR3 sequences. Broader study findings: Twin pairs that were concordant did not differ from discordant pairs in repertoire similarity, possibly from limited power. Fewer shared clonotypes with others were found in IBD patients than in healthy twins, especially with disease activity. A lone strong IBD-associated signal or clonotype found no support.

Sample: blood. The clonotype comes from a human donor with ulcerative colitis or Crohn's disease, or a healthy co-twin of an affected twin (not recorded which).

The CDR3 is CASSVQGFGADTQYF. The chain uses TRBV5-1 and TRBJ2-3; TCRdb indicates TRBD1, and absent DNA this call remains unverified. Per germline, CDR1 SGHRS and CDR2 YFSETQ. This CDR3 has 15 residues.